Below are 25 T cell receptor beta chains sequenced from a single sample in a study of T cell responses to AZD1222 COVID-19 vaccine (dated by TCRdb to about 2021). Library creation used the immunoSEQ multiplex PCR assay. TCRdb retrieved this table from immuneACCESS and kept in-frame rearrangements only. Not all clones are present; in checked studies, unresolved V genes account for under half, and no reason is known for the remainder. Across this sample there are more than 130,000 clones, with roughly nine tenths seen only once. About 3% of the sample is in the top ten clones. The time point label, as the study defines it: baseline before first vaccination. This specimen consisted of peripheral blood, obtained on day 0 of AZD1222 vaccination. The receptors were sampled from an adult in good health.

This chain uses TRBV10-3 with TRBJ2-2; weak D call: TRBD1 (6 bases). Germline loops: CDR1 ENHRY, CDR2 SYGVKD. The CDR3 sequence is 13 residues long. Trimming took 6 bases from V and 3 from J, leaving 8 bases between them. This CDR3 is CAIRGQYTGELFF. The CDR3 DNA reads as TGTGCCATCAGGGGACAATACACCGGGGAGCTGTTTTTT.

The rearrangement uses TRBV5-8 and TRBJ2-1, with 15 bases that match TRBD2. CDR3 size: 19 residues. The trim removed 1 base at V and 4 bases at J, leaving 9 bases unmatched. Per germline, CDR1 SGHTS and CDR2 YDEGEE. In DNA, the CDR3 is TGTGCCAGCAGCTTGCGGGGGACTAGCGGGAGGACCAGGTACAATGAGCAGTTCTTC. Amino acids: CASSLRGTSGRTRYNEQFF.

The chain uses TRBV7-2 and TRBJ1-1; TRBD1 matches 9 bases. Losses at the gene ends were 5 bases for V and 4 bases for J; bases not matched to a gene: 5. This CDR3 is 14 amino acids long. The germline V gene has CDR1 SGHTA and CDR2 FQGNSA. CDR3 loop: CASSLQGAGTEAFF. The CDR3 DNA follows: TGTGCCAGCAGCCTACAGGGGGCTGGCACTGAAGCTTTCTTT.

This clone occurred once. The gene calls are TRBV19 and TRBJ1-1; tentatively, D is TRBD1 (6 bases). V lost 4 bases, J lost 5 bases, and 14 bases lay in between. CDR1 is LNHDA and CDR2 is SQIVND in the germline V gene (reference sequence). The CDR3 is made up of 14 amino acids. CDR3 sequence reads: CASSTAGTFTEAFF. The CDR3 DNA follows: TGTGCCAGTAGTACCGCCGGGACATTTACTGAAGCTTTCTTT.

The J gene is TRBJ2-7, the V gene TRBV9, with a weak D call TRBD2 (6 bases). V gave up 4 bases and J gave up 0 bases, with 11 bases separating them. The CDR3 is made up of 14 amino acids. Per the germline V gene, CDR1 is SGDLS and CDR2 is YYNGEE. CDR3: CASSPARGSYEQYF. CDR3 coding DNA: TGTGCCAGCAGCCCTGCGCGGGGCTCCTACGAGCAGTACTTC.

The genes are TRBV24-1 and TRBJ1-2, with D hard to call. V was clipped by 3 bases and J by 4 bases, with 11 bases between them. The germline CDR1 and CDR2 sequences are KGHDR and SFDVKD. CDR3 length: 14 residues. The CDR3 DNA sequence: TGTGCCACCAGTGATGAAGAAAGCCTCTATGGCTACACCTTC. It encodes CATSDEESLYGYTF.

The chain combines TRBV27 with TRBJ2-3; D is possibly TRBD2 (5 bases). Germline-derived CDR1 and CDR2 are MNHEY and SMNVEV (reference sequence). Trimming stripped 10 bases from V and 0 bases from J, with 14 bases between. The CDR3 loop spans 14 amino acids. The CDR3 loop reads CATTRGRSTDTQYF. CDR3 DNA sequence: TGTGCCACCACCCGGGGTCGTAGCACAGATACGCAGTATTTT.

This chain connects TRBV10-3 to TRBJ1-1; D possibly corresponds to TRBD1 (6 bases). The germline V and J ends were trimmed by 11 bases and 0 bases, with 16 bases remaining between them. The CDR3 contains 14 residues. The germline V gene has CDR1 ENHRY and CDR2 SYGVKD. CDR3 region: CAGSGGQMNTEAFF. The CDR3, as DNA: TGTGCCGGATCGGGAGGACAGATGAACACTGAAGCTTTCTTT.

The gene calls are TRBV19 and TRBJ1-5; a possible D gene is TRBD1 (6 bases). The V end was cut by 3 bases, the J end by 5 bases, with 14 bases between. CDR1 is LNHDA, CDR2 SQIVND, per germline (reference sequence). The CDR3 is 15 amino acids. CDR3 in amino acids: CASSIDRTFDQPQHF. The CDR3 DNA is TGTGCCAGTAGTATTGACAGGACCTTTGATCAGCCCCAGCATTTT.

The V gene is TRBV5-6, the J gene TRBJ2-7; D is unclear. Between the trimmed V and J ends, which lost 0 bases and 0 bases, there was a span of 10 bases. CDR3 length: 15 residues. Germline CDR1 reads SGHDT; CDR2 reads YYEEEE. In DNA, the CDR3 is TGTGCCAGCAGCTTGGTAGGCCCGAGCTCCTACGAGCAGTACTTC. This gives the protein CASSLVGPSSYEQYF.

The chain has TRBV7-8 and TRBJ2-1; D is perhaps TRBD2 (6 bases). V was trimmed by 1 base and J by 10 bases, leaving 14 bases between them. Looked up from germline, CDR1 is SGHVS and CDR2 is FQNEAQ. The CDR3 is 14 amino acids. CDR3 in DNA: TGTGCCAGCAGCTTAGAGGAGGGGAGCGCGGAGCAGTTCTTC. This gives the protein CASSLEEGSAEQFF.

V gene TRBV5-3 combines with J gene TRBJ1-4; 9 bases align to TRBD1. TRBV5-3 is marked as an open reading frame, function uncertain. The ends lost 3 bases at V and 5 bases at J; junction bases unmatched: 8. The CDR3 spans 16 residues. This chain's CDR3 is CARSWGTGTGNEKLFF. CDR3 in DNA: TGTGCCAGAAGCTGGGGGACCGGGACAGGGAATGAAAAACTGTTTTTT.

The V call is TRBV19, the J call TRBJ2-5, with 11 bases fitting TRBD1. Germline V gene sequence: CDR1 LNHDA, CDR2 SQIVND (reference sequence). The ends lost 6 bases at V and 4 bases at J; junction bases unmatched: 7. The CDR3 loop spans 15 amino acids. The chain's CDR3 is CASSRSGTGGETQYF. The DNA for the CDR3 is TGTGCCAGTAGCAGATCCGGGACAGGGGGAGAGACCCAGTACTTC.

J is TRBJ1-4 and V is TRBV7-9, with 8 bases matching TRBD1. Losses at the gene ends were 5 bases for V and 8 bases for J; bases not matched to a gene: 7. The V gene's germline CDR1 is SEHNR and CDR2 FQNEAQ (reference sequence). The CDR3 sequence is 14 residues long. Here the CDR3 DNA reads TGTGCCAGCAGCCTGACAGGGGCTAGCGAAAAACTGTTTTTT. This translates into CASSLTGASEKLFF.

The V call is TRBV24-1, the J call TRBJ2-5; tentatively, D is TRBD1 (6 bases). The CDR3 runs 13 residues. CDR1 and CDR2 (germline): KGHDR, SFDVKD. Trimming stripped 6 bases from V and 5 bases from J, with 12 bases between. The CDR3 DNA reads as TGTGCCACCAGTTCAGCAGGGGTTGAGACCCAGTACTTC. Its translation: CATSSAGVETQYF.

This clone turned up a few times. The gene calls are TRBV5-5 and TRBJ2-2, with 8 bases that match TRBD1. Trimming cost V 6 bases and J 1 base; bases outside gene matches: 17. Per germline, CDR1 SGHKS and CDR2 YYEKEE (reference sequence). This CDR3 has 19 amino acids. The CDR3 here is CASTNIGSGDRMNTGELFF. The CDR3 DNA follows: TGTGCCAGCACCAACATCGGATCGGGGGACAGGATGAACACCGGGGAGCTGTTTTTT.

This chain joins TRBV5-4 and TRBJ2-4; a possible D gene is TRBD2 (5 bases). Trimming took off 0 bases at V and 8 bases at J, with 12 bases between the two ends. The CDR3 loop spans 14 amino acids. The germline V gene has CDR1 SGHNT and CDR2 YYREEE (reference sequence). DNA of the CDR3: TGTGCCAGCAGCTTGGCGGGGTCACGGGACATTCAGTACTTC. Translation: CASSLAGSRDIQYF.

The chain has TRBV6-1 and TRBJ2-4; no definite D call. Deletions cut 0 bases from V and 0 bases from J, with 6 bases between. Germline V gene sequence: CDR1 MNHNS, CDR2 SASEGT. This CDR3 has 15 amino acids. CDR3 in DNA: TGTGCCAGCAGTGAAGCGCGAATAGCCAAAAACATTCAGTACTTC. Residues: CASSEARIAKNIQYF.

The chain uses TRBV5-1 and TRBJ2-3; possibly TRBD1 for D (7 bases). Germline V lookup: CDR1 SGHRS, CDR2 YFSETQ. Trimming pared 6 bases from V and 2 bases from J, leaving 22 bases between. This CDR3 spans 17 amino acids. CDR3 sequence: CASTLGGGTAFTDTQYF. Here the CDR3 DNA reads TGCGCCAGCACCCTCGGAGGGGGGACAGCCTTCACAGATACGCAGTATTTT.

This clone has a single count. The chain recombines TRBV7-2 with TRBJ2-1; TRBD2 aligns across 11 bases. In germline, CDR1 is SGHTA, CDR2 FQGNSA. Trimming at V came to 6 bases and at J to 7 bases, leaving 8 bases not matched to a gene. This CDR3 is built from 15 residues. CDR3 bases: TGTGCCAGCAGACTAGCGGGGGCCGGTTGGAATGAGCAGTTCTTC. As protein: CASRLAGAGWNEQFF.

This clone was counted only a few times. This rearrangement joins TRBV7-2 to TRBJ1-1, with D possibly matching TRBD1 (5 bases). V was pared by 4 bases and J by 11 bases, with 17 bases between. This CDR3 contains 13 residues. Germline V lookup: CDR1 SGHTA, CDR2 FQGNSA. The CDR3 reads CASSSNRQLEAFF. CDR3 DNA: TGTGCCAGCAGCTCCAATCGACAGTTGGAGGCTTTCTTT.

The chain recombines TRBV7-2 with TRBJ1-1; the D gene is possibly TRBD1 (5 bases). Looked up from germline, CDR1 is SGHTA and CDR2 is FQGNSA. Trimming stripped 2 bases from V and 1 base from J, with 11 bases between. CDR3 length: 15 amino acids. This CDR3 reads CASSLSPGRNTEAFF. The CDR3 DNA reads TGTGCCAGCAGCTTATCACCAGGGCGGAACACTGAAGCTTTCTTT. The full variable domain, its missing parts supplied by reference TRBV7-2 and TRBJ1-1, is GAGVSQSPSNKVTEKGKDVELRCDPISGHTALYWYRQSLGQGLEFLIYFQGNSAPDKSGLPSDRFSAERTGGSVSTLTIQRTQQEDSAVYLCASSLSPGRNTEAFFGQGTRLTVV.

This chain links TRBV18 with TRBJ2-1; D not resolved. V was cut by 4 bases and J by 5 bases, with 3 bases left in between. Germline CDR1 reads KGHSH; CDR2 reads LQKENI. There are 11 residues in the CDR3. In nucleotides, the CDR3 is TGTGCCAGCTCACTCAACAATGAGCAGTTCTTC. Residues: CASSLNNEQFF. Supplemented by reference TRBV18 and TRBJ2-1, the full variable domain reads NAGVMQNPRHLVRRRGQEARLRCSPMKGHSHVYWYRQLPEEGLKFMVYLQKENIIDESGMPKERFSAEFPKEGPSILRIQQVVRGDSAAYFCASSLNNEQFFGPGTRLTVL.

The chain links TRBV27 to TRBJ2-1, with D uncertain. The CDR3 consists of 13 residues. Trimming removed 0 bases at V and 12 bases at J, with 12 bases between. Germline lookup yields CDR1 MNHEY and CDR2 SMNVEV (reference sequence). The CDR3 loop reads CASSLSSLIGQFF. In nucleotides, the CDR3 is TGTGCCAGCAGTTTATCTTCTCTGATTGGGCAGTTCTTC.

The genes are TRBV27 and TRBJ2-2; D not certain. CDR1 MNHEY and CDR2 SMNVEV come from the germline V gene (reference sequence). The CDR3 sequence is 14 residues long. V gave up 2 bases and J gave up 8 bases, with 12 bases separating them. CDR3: CASSLAGISGELFF. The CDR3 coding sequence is TGTGCCAGCAGTTTAGCAGGCATTTCAGGGGAGCTGTTTTTT.